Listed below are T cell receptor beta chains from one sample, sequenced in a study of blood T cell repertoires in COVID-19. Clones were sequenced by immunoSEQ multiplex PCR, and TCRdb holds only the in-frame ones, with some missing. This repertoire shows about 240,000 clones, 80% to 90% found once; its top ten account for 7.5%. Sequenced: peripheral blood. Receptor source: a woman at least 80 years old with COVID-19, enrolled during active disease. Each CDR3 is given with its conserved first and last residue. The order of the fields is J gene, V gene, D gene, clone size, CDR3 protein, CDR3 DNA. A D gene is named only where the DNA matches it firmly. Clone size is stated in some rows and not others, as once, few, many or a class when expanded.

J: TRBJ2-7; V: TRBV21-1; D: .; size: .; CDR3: CASSLSVRDRAYEQYF; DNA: TGTGCCAGCAGCTTGTCGGTCCGGGACAGAGCCTACGAGCAGTACTTC
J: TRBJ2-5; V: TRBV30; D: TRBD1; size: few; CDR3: CAWSGGGQGKRETQYF; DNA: TGTGCCTGGAGTGGGGGAGGACAGGGGAAAAGAGAGACCCAGTACTTC
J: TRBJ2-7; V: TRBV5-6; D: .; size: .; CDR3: CASSRKTGGLEQYF; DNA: TGTGCCAGCAGCAGAAAAACAGGTGGCTTGGAGCAGTACTTC
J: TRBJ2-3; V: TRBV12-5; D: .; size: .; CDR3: CASGKMGLNTDTQYF; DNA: TGTGCTAGTGGCAAAATGGGACTGAACACAGATACGCAGTATTTT
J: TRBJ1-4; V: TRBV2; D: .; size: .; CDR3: CASAAGATNEKLFF; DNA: TGTGCCAGCGCCGCAGGGGCAACTAATGAAAAACTGTTTTTT
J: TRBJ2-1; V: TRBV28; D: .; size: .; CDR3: CASGETSSKTLNEQFF; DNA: TGTGCCAGCGGGGAGACATCCTCTAAAACCCTTAATGAGCAGTTCTTC
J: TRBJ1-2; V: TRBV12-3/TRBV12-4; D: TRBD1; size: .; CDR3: CASSRTGGGGYTF; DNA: TGTGCCAGCAGTCGGACAGGAGGGGGTGGCTACACCTTC
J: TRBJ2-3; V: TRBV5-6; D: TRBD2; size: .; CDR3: CASSLEAGGQGTQYF; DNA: TGTGCCAGCAGCTTGGAGGCGGGAGGCCAGGGTACGCAGTATTTT
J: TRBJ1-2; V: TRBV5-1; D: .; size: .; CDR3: CASSLGDSYGYTF; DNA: TGCGCCAGCAGCTTGGGAGACAGTTATGGCTACACCTTC
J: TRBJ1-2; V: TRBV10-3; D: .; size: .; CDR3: CAISPGGYNYGYTF; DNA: TGTGCCATCTCCCCGGGGGGCTACAACTATGGCTACACCTTC
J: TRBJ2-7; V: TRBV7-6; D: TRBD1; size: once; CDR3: CASSLVGQGAYEQYF; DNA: TGTGCCAGCAGCTTAGTAGGTCAGGGGGCCTACGAGCAGTACTTC
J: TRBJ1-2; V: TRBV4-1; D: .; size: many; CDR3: CASSQGVYGYTF; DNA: TGCGCCAGCTCACAGGGTGTCTATGGCTACACCTTC
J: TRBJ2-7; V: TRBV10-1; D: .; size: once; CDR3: CASSEKPYYEQYF; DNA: TGCGCCAGCAGTGAAAAGCCATACTACGAGCAGTACTTC
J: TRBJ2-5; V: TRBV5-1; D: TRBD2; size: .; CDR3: CASSGTSGYKETQYF; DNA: TGCGCCAGCAGTGGGACTAGCGGATACAAAGAGACCCAGTACTTC
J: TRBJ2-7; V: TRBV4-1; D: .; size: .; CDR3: CASSQDQTRGSVEQYF; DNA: TGCGCCAGCAGCCAAGATCAGACAAGGGGGTCGGTCGAGCAGTACTTC
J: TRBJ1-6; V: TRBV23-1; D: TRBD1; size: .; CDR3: CATNIPPQGPEYNSPLHF; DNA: TGCGCCACCAACATTCCCCCACAGGGGCCCGAGTATAATTCACCCCTCCACTTT
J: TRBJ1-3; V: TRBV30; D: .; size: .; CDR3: CALGRKGNTIYF; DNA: TGTGCCTTGGGGAGGAAAGGAAACACCATATATTTT
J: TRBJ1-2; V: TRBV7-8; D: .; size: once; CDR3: CASSLVGGGANYGYTF; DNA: TGTGCCAGCAGCTTAGTTGGCGGGGGTGCGAACTATGGCTACACCTTC
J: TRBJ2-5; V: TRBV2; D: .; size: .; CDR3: CASWREKRVRQETQYF; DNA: TGTGCCAGCTGGAGGGAAAAGCGGGTTCGCCAAGAGACCCAGTACTTC
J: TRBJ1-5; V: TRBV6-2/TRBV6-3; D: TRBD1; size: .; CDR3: CASNPGGFQPQHF; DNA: TGTGCCAGCAACCCAGGGGGCTTTCAGCCCCAGCATTTT
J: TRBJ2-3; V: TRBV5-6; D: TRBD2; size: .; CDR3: CASSPGGVLVADTQYF; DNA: TGTGCCAGCAGCCCCGGGGGGGTCCTAGTTGCAGATACGCAGTATTTT
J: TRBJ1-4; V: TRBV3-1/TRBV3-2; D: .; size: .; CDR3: CASSQSGATNEKLFF; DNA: TGTGCCAGCAGCCAATCGGGTGCAACTAATGAAAAACTGTTTTTT
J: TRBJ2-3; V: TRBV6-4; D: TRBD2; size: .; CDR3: CASSTGGSTDTQYF; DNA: TGTGCCAGCAGTACGGGAGGATCCACAGATACGCAGTATTTT